This TCR beta chain stems from a study of blood T cells in healthy people across ages. Overall study: About one barcoded beta molecule per two T cells came from capture by template switching.

CDR1 and CDR2 (germline): LGHNT, FRNRAP. V lost 2 bases, J lost 3 bases, and 19 bases lay in between. The CDR3 has 17 residues. A sample-barcoded 5' primer and a J-beta primer mix were used in a second PCR of about 7 to 12 cycles. Each cDNA was tagged by a template-switch adaptor containing 12 random nucleotides. Per-sample output comprised a minimum of 2.5 million paired-end reads containing CDR3. TCRdb processed the 5' RACE reads anew with MiXCR; each CDR3 protein has one entry. The sample shows over 950,000 distinct CDR3 sequences, about 53% of them seen only once. At least 5.5 micrograms of total RNA were extracted per sample.

The clonotype originates from a woman between 55 and 75 years old in good health. The material sequenced was blood. V is TRBV12-5 and J is TRBJ1-1; tentatively, D is TRBD1 (5 bases). The CDR3, as DNA: TGTGCTAGTGGTTTGCCCCCCTACGACAGACTGGACACTGAAGCTTTCTTT. Translated, it gives CASGLPPYDRLDTEAFF.